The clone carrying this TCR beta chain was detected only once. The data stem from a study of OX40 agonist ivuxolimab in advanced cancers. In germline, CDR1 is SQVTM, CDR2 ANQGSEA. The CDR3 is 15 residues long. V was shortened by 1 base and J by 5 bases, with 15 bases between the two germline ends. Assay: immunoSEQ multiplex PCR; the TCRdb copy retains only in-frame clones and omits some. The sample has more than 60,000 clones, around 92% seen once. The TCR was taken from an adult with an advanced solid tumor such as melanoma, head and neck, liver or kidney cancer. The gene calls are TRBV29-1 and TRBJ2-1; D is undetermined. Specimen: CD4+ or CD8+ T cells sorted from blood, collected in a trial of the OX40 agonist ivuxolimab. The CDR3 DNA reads TGCAGCGTTGAAGGGGTACTCCGCGACCACAATGAGCAGTTCTTC. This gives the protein CSVEGVLRDHNEQFF.